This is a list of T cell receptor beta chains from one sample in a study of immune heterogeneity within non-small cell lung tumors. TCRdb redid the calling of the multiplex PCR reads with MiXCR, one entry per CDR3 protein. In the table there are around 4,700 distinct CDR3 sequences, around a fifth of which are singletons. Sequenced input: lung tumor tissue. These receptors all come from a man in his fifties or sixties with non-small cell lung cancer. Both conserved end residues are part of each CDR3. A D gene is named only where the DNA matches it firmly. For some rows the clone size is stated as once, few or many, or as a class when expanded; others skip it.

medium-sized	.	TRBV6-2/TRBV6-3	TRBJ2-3	TGTGCCAGCACCCAAGCTTGGCAGTATTTT	CASTQAWQYF
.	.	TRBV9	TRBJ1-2	TGTGCCAGCAGCGATACAGGGTCATATGGCTACACCTTC	CASSDTGSYGYTF
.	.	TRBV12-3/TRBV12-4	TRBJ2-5	TGTGCCAGCAGTTTATATGAGGGAACGGGGGAGACCCAGTACTTC	CASSLYEGTGETQYF
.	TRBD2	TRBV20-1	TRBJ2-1	TGCAGTGCTAGCCCGGCAGGGAGGCGGGAGGGGCAGTTCTTC	CSASPAGRREGQFF
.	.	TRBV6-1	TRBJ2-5	TGTGCCAGCAGGAGGGGAAGCGTAGAGACCCAGTACTTC	CASRRGSVETQYF
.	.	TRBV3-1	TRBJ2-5	TGTGCCAGCAGCCAAGATGGTGCTGGGGGGACCCAGTACTTC	CASSQDGAGGTQYF
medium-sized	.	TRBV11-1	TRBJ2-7	TGTGCCAGCAGCTTGGGAGGGACAGCCTACGAGCAGTACTTC	CASSLGGTAYEQYF
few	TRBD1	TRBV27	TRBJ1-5	TGTGCCAGCAGTTTAGGCAGGGGGCCCGTTCAGCCCCAGCATTTT	CASSLGRGPVQPQHF
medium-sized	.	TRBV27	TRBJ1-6	TGTGCCAGCAGACCTCTTCAGGGTGTGAGTTCACCCCTCCACTTT	CASRPLQGVSSPLHF
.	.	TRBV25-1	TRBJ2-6	TGTGCCAGCAGTGAATTGGCAGGGGCCAACGTCCTGACTTTC	CASSELAGANVLTF
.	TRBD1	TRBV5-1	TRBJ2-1	TGCGCCAGCAGCTTGACGGGACAGGGTGTTAATGAGCAGTTCTTC	CASSLTGQGVNEQFF
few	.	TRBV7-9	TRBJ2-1	TGTGCCAGCAGCCAGTTCCGAGAGGTATACAATGAGCAGTTCTTC	CASSQFREVYNEQFF
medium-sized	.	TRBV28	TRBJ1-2	TGTGCCAGCAGTTTAATCTTTGGGGGCTACACCTTC	CASSLIFGGYTF
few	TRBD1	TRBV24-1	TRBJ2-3	TGTGCCACCAGTGATCCACAGGGGTTGGGAGATACGCAGTATTTT	CATSDPQGLGDTQYF
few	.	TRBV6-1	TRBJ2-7	TGTGCCAGCAGTCTCCCGGGACGGGGCTACGAGCAGTACTTC	CASSLPGRGYEQYF
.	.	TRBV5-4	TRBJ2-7	TGTGCCAGCAGCATGGACCCGCCCCACGAGCAGTACTTC	CASSMDPPHEQYF
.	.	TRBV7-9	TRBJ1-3	TGTGCCAGCAGCTTAAGTACGAAACCTGGAAACACCATATATTTT	CASSLSTKPGNTIYF
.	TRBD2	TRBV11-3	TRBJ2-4	TGTGCCAGCAGCATTAGCGGGGGGGGGTGGGACATTCAGTACTTC	CASSISGGGWDIQYF
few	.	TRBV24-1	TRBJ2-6	TGTGCCACCAGTGGGCCTTCTGGGGCCAACGTCCTGACTTTC	CATSGPSGANVLTF
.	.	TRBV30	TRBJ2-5	TGTGCCTGGAGTCTACAGTACCAAGAGACCCAGTACTTC	CAWSLQYQETQYF
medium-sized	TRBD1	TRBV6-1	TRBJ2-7	TGTGCCAGCAAGCTCCAGACAGGGGGCAGCCACGAGCAGTACTTC	CASKLQTGGSHEQYF
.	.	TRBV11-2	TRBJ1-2	TGTGCCAGCAGCTTATCAGCGGTCCGTGGCTACACCTTC	CASSLSAVRGYTF
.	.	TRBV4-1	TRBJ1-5	TGCGCCAGCAGCCAGACGGGTGGTGGGGCCCAGCATTTT	CASSQTGGGAQHF
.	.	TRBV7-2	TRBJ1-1	TGTGCCAGCAGCTTAGCAGCAAACACTGAAGCTTTCTTT	CASSLAANTEAFF
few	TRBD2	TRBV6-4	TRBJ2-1	TGTGCCAGCAGTGAGGGTGGCGGGAGGGTCACCTACAATGAGCAGTTCTTC	CASSEGGGRVTYNEQFF
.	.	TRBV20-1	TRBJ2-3	TGCAGTGCTAGCATTTCTACAGATAGCACAGATACGCAGTATTTT	CSASISTDSTDTQYF
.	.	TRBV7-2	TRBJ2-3	TGTGCCAGCAGCTTAGATGGGCAGGGGAGCGGAGATACGCAGTATTTT	CASSLDGQGSGDTQYF
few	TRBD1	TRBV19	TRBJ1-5	TGTGCCAGTAGTCCTTTGACAGGGTATGGCCAGCCCCAGCATTTT	CASSPLTGYGQPQHF
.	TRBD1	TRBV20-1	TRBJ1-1	TGCAGTGCTAGACTTCCCGGGACAGGGTCTGAAGCTTTCTTT	CSARLPGTGSEAFF
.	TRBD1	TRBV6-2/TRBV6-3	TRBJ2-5	TGTGCCAGCAGTCCCGCTGGGACAGAAGAGACCCAGTACTTC	CASSPAGTEETQYF
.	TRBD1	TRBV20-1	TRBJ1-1	TGCAGTGCTAGAGATGGACAGGGACTGGGCACTGAAGCTTTCTTT	CSARDGQGLGTEAFF
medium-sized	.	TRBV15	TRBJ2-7	TGTGCCACCAGCAGAGATAGGGACGAGCAGTACTTC	CATSRDRDEQYF
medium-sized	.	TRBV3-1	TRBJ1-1	TGTGCCAGCAGCCAAGATCAGGGGAACACTGAAGCTTTCTTT	CASSQDQGNTEAFF
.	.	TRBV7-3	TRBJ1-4	TGTGCCAGCAGTACGAGGGGGGGAACTAATGAAAAACTGTTTTTT	CASSTRGGTNEKLFF
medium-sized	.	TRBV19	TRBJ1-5	TGTGCCAAAGGAGTTCCACCGGGCAATCAGCCCCAGCATTTT	CAKGVPPGNQPQHF
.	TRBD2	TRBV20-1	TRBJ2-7	TGCAGTGCTAGGGGACCTAGCGGGGAAGCCTACGAGCAGTACTTC	CSARGPSGEAYEQYF
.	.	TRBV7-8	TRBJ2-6	TGTGCCAGCAGCTTAAGGGGGACTGGGGCCAACGTCCTGACTTTC	CASSLRGTGANVLTF
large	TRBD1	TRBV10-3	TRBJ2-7	TGTGCCATCAGTGAGCCGGGACAGGGTCGTCTACTGATTTACGAGCAGTACTTC	CAISEPGQGRLLIYEQYF
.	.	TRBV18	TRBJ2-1	TGTGCCAGCTCACCCCGGGCGACCGATGAGCAGTTCTTC	CASSPRATDEQFF
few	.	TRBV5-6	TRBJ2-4	TGTGCCAGCAGCTTAGGACACCCTCCGGAGTACTTC	CASSLGHPPEYF
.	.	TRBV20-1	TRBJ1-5	TGCAGTGCTAGCGTCCAGGTACCCAATCAGCCCCAGCATTTT	CSASVQVPNQPQHF
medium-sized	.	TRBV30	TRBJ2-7	TGTGCCTGGAGTAAGGCGTACGAGCAGTACTTC	CAWSKAYEQYF
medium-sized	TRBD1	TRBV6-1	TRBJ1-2	TGTGCCAGCAGAAACCTTCGAACAGGGGGCCGGGATGGCTACACCTTC	CASRNLRTGGRDGYTF
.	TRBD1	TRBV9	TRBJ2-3	TGTGCCAGCAGCGTAGTAGGACAGGACACAGATACGCAGTATTTT	CASSVVGQDTDTQYF
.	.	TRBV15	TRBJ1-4	TGTGCCACCAGCCTCGACCCGTACGGTAATGAAAAACTGTTTTTT	CATSLDPYGNEKLFF
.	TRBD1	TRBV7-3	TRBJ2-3	TGTGCCAGCATCTACCGGACAGGGAACACAGATACGCAGTATTTT	CASIYRTGNTDTQYF
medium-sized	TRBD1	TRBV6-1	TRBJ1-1	TGTGCCAGCAGCCTCAGGGGGGCTGAAGCTTTCTTT	CASSLRGAEAFF
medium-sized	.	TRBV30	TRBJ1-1	TGTGCCTGGAGGCGGGACGCTCCCCAGACTTTCTTT	CAWRRDAPQTFF
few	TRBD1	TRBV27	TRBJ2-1	TGTGCCAGCAGTTTATACGGACAGGGACCCTACAATGAGCAGTTCTTC	CASSLYGQGPYNEQFF
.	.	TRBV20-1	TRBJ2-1	TGCAGTGCTCTAATAGTGGATGAGCAGTTCTTC	CSALIVDEQFF
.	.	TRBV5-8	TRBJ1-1	TGTGCGAGCAGGTTTGGGTTCCCTGAAGCTTTCTTT	CASRFGFPEAFF
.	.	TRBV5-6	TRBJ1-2	TGTGCCAGCAGCTTAGTGGGGAGCTATGGCTACACCTTC	CASSLVGSYGYTF
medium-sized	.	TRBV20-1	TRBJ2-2	TGCAGTGTTAGACGGGCGGGCCCCGGGGAGCTGTTTTTT	CSVRRAGPGELFF
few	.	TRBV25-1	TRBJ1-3	TGTGCCAGCAGTGAAAATTTAGGGGTCACTGGAAACACCATATATTTT	CASSENLGVTGNTIYF
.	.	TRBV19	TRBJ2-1	TGTGCCAGTAGTTCCAGGGCGCGCTCCTACAATGAGCAGTTCTTC	CASSSRARSYNEQFF